Listed here are 30 T cell receptor beta chains from one sample, sequenced in a study of blood T cell repertoires in COVID-19. Sequencing was performed with immunoSEQ multiplex PCR; in TCRdb, only in-frame clones are kept and a portion is missing. The table includes about 390,000 clones, about 90% detected once. Sequencing was performed on peripheral blood. All receptors come from a woman aged 55-70 years with COVID-19, enrolled during active disease.

The chain is built from TRBV5-1 and TRBJ1-2, with a possible D match to TRBD1 (5 bases). The CDR3 loop spans 14 amino acids. V shed 0 bases and J shed 3 bases, with 9 bases lying between them. Germline V gene lookup returns CDR1 SGHRS and CDR2 YFSETQ. The CDR3 reads CASSLAGQDYGYTF. In DNA form, the CDR3 reads TGCGCCAGCAGCTTGGCAGGGCAGGACTATGGCTACACCTTC. The complete variable domain, with remaining parts taken from reference TRBV5-1 and TRBJ1-2, reads KAGVTQTPRYLIKTRGQQVTLSCSPISGHRSVSWYQQTPGQGLQFLFEYFSETQRNKGNFPGRFSGRQFSNSRSEMNVSTLELGDSALYLCASSLAGQDYGYTFGSGTRLTVV.

This chain joins TRBV14 and TRBJ2-2, with D perhaps TRBD1 (5 bases). The CDR3 is 17 residues long. Germline values: CDR1 SGHDN, CDR2 FVKESK. The ends were cut back, 1 base at V and 1 base at J, with 13 bases in the middle. The CDR3 is CASSQAHGQLNTGELFF. The CDR3 DNA reads as TGTGCCAGCAGCCAAGCCCACGGACAACTGAACACCGGGGAGCTGTTTTTT.

The chain combines TRBV5-1 with TRBJ1-3; D gene uncertain. Between the trimmed V and J ends, which lost 5 bases and 4 bases, there was a span of 13 bases. This CDR3 is built from 14 residues. Germline V CDR1 and CDR2: SGHRS, YFSETQ. CDR3 region: CASRAPELGNTIYF. In DNA, the CDR3 is TGCGCCAGCAGGGCTCCGGAGCTAGGAAACACCATATATTTT.

The chain has TRBV6-5 and TRBJ2-5; 7 nucleotides align to TRBD2. CDR1 MNHEY and CDR2 SVGAGI come from the germline V gene. Germline trimming cut 1 base from V and 1 base from J; bases unmatched to any gene: 3. This CDR3 is built from 15 residues. The CDR3 region has the DNA TGTGCCAGCAGTTACTGGGGGGGGATCCAAGAGACCCAGTACTTC. Amino acids: CASSYWGGIQETQYF.

This clone appeared a single time. The chain uses TRBV5-4 and TRBJ2-7; D may be TRBD1 (6 bases). This CDR3 has 13 residues. The V and J ends lost 0 bases and 6 bases respectively, with 10 bases between them. Germline CDR1 and CDR2: SGHNT and YYREEE (reference sequence). The CDR3, as DNA: TGTGCCAGCAGCTTGGGACAGGCCTTCGAGCAGTACTTC. Translating gives CASSLGQAFEQYF.

The chain is built from TRBV7-3 and TRBJ2-3; 15 bases agree with TRBD2. With 5 bases clipped from V and 9 bases from J, the junction kept 9 bases outside the gene matches. Per germline, CDR1 SGHTA and CDR2 FQGTGA. CDR3 length: 16 residues. The CDR3: CASSPGLAGGLGTQYF. CDR3 DNA: TGTGCCAGCAGCCCTGGACTAGCGGGGGGGCTTGGGACGCAGTATTTT.

Concerning this clone itself: The junction does not match germline at one end; this may be a read error. The V gene is TRBV7-7, the J gene TRBJ2-5; D possibly corresponds to TRBD1 (6 bases). The CDR3 contains 14 residues. Per the germline V gene, CDR1 is SSHAT and CDR2 is FNYEAQ (reference sequence). CDR3 coding DNA: TGTGCTAGCAGCTTAGGCAGGGGTGGGGAGACCCAGTACTTC. Translated: CASSLGRGGETQYF. The full variable domain, completed using reference TRBV7-7 and TRBJ2-5, is GAGVSQSPRYKVTKRGQDVTLRCDPISSHATLYWYQQALGQGPEFLTYFNYEAQPDKSGLPSDRFSAERPEGSISTLTIQRTEQRDSAMYRCASSLGRGGETQYFGPGTRLLVL.

This chain uses TRBV30 with TRBJ1-4; 7 bases map to TRBD1. CDR1 is GTSNPN and CDR2 is SVGIG in the germline V gene (reference sequence). The trim removed 4 bases at V and 0 bases at J, leaving 5 bases unmatched. CDR3 length: 15 residues. The CDR3 coding sequence is TGTGCCTGGAACAGGGGCCCTGCAACTAATGAAAAACTGTTTTTT. Translated, it gives CAWNRGPATNEKLFF.

The V call is TRBV18, the J call TRBJ1-5; D ambiguous. CDR1 KGHSH and CDR2 LQKENI come from the germline V gene. Trimming removed 3 bases from V and 9 bases from J, with 9 bases in between. The CDR3 is 12 residues long. The CDR3 here is CASSPPGAPQHF. DNA for the CDR3: TGTGCCAGCTCACCCCCGGGTGCGCCCCAGCATTTT.

This chain links TRBV18 with TRBJ1-2, with D hard to call. V was clipped by 6 bases and J by 0 bases, with 14 bases between them. Germline V gene lookup returns CDR1 KGHSH and CDR2 LQKENI. The CDR3 loop spans 15 amino acids. CDR3 sequence (DNA): TGTGCCAGCTCCAAAAGGGAGTTAGCTAACTATGGCTACACCTTC. Protein sequence: CASSKRELANYGYTF.

CDR3 protein: CASSSGGRGLETQYF. The CDR3 bases are TGTGCCAGCAGCTCCGGCGGGAGGGGATTGGAGACCCAGTACTTC. The gene calls are TRBV13 and TRBJ2-5; 9 bases map to TRBD2. Per germline, CDR1 PRHDT and CDR2 FYEKMQ (reference sequence). CDR3 length equals 15 residues. Germline trimming cut 4 bases from V and 5 bases from J; bases unmatched to any gene: 8.

The V gene is TRBV9, the J gene TRBJ2-3; 11 nucleotides align to TRBD2. Trimming at V came to 4 bases and at J to 6 bases, leaving 7 bases not matched to a gene. The CDR3 contains 15 residues. Germline V lookup: CDR1 SGDLS, CDR2 YYNGEE. CDR3: CASSSSGGRGDTQYF. The CDR3 DNA is TGTGCCAGCAGCTCTAGCGGGGGGCGAGGGGATACGCAGTATTTT.

The chain links TRBV9 to TRBJ1-3; D may be TRBD1 (5 bases). Trimming cost V 4 bases and J 0 bases, with 14 bases left between them. CDR3 length: 16 residues. Germline V lookup: CDR1 SGDLS, CDR2 YYNGEE. CDR3 sequence: CASSLETAVSGNTIYF. The CDR3 nucleotides are TGTGCCAGCAGCCTAGAGACAGCCGTCTCTGGAAACACCATATATTTT.

The chain couples TRBV5-4 to TRBJ1-1; D ambiguous. CDR1 is SGHNT, CDR2 YYREEE, per germline (reference sequence). The CDR3 covers 12 residues. V was shortened by 5 bases and J by 5 bases, with 10 bases between the two germline ends. The DNA of the CDR3 is TGTGCCAGCAGTCGGGGTGGTACTGAAGCTTTCTTT. It encodes CASSRGGTEAFF.

Points on this clone: At one end the junction does not follow the germline gene, possibly because of a read error. The chain couples TRBV6-6 to TRBJ1-1; 8 nucleotides match TRBD1. CDR1 and CDR2 (germline): MNHNY, SVGAGI (reference sequence). CDR3 length: 14 amino acids. The CDR3 sequence: CASSYSTGVAELLF. Here the CDR3 DNA reads TGTGCCAGCAGTTACTCGACAGGGGTGGCCGAGCTTCTCTTT.

J is TRBJ2-1 and V is TRBV2; a weak D match, TRBD1 (6 bases). CDR1 is SNHLY, CDR2 FYNNEI, per germline. V was clipped by 6 bases and J by 12 bases, with 12 bases between them. This CDR3 comprises 11 residues. This chain's CDR3 is CASRTDSSQFF. CDR3 coding DNA: TGTGCCAGCAGGACGGACAGCTCGCAGTTCTTC.

Written as DNA, the CDR3 is TGTGCCAGCAAACTAGCTGAGCCGGGGGAGCAGTTCTTC. It codes for CASKLAEPGEQFF. V gene TRBV2 combines with J gene TRBJ2-1; perhaps TRBD2 as D (6 bases). Germline values: CDR1 SNHLY, CDR2 FYNNEI. The V gene lost 7 bases and the J gene lost 10 bases, with 17 bases spanning the gap. This CDR3 spans 13 amino acids. The whole variable domain, filled in from reference TRBV2 and TRBJ2-1, reads EPEVTQTPSHQVTQMGQEVILRCVPISNHLYFYWYRQILGQKVEFLVSFYNNEISEKSEIFDDQFSVERPDGSNFTLKIRSTKLEDSAMYFCASKLAEPGEQFFGPGTRLTVL.

The DNA of the CDR3 is TGTGCCAGCAGCCCTCCGGGGGGGGACCACGAGCAGTACTTC. Protein product: CASSPPGGDHEQYF. The genes are TRBV7-9 and TRBJ2-7, with 8 bases matching TRBD2. The trim removed 5 bases at V and 5 bases at J, leaving 8 bases unmatched. Germline loops: CDR1 SEHNR, CDR2 FQNEAQ (reference sequence). This CDR3 is built from 14 residues.

The rearrangement joins TRBV15 to TRBJ1-4; perhaps TRBD1 as D (6 bases). This CDR3 comprises 15 residues. CDR1 is LNHNV, CDR2 YYDKDF, per germline (reference sequence). The V and J ends lost 3 bases and 4 bases respectively, with 12 bases between them. The CDR3 DNA sequence: TGTGCCACCAGCAGGGGGCAACAGGGTAATGAAAAACTGTTTTTT. It codes for CATSRGQQGNEKLFF.

The chain combines TRBV28 with TRBJ2-1, with TRBD2 matching over 10 bases. J lost 0 bases, V lost 3 bases, and 2 bases had no gene match. The CDR3 is made up of 16 amino acids. Per germline, CDR1 MDHEN and CDR2 SYDVKM. The CDR3 loop is CASSFSGGFSYNEQFF. The CDR3 DNA sequence: TGTGCCAGCAGTTTTAGCGGGGGGTTCTCCTACAATGAGCAGTTCTTC. Together with reference TRBV28 and TRBJ2-1, the CDR3 gives the full variable domain: DVKVTQSSRYLVKRTGEKVFLECVQDMDHENMFWYRQDPGLGLRLIYFSYDVKMKEKGDIPEGYSVSREKKERFSLILESASTNQTSMYLCASSFSGGFSYNEQFFGPGTRLTVL.

This chain uses TRBV25-1 with TRBJ2-7; 8 positions agree with TRBD1. This CDR3 has 14 amino acids. Per the germline V gene, CDR1 is MGHDK and CDR2 is SYGVNS. The J segment lost 3 bases and the V segment lost 3 bases, leaving 4 bases of the junction unmatched. This CDR3 is CASSEGTGYYEQYF. CDR3 DNA: TGTGCCAGCAGTGAGGGGACAGGATACTACGAGCAGTACTTC.

The chain employs TRBV6-6 and TRBJ1-1; D might be TRBD1 (5 bases). Germline CDR1 is MNHNY and CDR2 is SVGAGI (reference sequence). This CDR3 contains 11 residues. The V gene lost 5 bases and the J gene lost 11 bases, with 12 bases spanning the gap. CDR3 amino acids: CASSPGQYAFF. The CDR3 nucleotides read TGTGCCAGCAGTCCAGGGCAATACGCTTTCTTT.

The chain links TRBV6-1 to TRBJ1-2; possibly TRBD1 for D (5 bases). The CDR3 loop spans 15 amino acids. The germline gives CDR1 MNHNS, CDR2 SASEGT. V was clipped by 1 base and J by 1 base, with 10 bases between them. The CDR3 sequence is CASSEGAGNNYGYTF. Here the CDR3 DNA reads TGTGCCAGCAGTGAAGGGGCAGGGAATAACTATGGCTACACCTTC.

This clone was recorded a few times. This chain joins TRBV13 and TRBJ1-2, with 8 bases matching TRBD1. The CDR3 has 15 amino acids. Trimming took 1 base from V and 3 from J; bases not matched to a gene: 4. Germline V CDR1 and CDR2: PRHDT, FYEKMQ (reference sequence). The CDR3 reads CASSLDSTGDYGYTF. CDR3 sequence (DNA): TGTGCCAGCAGCTTAGATTCGACAGGGGACTATGGCTACACCTTC. The whole variable domain, remainder taken from reference TRBV13 and TRBJ1-2, is AAGVIQSPRHLIKEKRETATLKCYPIPRHDTVYWYQQGPGQDPQFLISFYEKMQSDKGSIPDRFSAQQFSDYHSELNMSSLELGDSALYFCASSLDSTGDYGYTFGSGTRLTVV.

The V call is TRBV11-2, the J call TRBJ2-3; 8 nucleotides agree with TRBD1. Trimming at V came to 0 bases and at J to 4 bases, leaving 9 bases not matched to a gene. The germline V gene encodes CDR1 SGHAT and CDR2 FQNNGV. The CDR3 loop spans 17 amino acids. CDR3: CASSLEGSAGGSDTQYF. CDR3 nucleotide sequence: TGTGCCAGCAGCTTAGAGGGTTCGGCAGGGGGCTCAGATACGCAGTATTTT.

This chain joins TRBV29-1 and TRBJ2-7; no definite D call. The germline V and J ends were trimmed by 2 bases and 0 bases, with 14 bases remaining between them. Germline V gene data show CDR1 as SQVTM and CDR2 as ANQGSEA. The CDR3 totals 15 residues. CDR3 bases: TGCAGCGTTGAATCGTGGGCAGGCAGCTCCTACGAGCAGTACTTC. Protein sequence: CSVESWAGSSYEQYF.

This chain uses TRBV7-3 with TRBJ2-1; D may be TRBD2 (5 bases). The germline V gene encodes CDR1 SGHTA and CDR2 FQGTGA. CDR3 length equals 15 residues. Trimming shortened V by 4 bases and J by 0 bases, and 10 bases separated the two germline ends. The CDR3 bases are TGTGCCAGCAGCTCGTCCCGGGACTCCTACAATGAGCAGTTCTTC. Translation gives CASSSSRDSYNEQFF.

The rearrangement uses TRBV4-1 and TRBJ1-4; 11 nucleotides align to TRBD1. The trim removed 1 base at V and 3 bases at J, leaving 13 bases unmatched. Per the germline V gene, CDR1 is MGHRA and CDR2 is YSYEKL. The CDR3 is 20 residues long. The CDR3 loop is CASSQVPGTGGSVANEKLFF. CDR3 nucleotide sequence: TGCGCCAGCAGCCAAGTGCCCGGGACAGGGGGATCGGTGGCTAATGAAAAACTGTTTTTT.

The chain carries TRBV7-6 and TRBJ2-2, with D perhaps matching TRBD1 (6 bases). The CDR3 is 15 amino acids. Germline CDR1 is SGHVS and CDR2 is FNYEAQ. The V gene lost 4 bases and the J gene lost 2 bases, with 11 bases spanning the gap. DNA for the CDR3: TGTGCCAGCAGCTCCACAGGGTATAACACCGGGGAGCTGTTTTTT. The encoded protein is CASSSTGYNTGELFF.

V and J are TRBV27 and TRBJ1-5; D might be TRBD1 (6 bases). Germline CDR1 and CDR2: MNHEY and SMNVEV (reference sequence). The CDR3 consists of 15 residues. Trimming removed 5 bases from V and 0 bases from J, with 11 bases in between. Written as DNA, the CDR3 is TGTGCCAGCAGTCCCGGACAGAATAGCAATCAGCCCCAGCATTTT. This encodes CASSPGQNSNQPQHF.